This T cell receptor (beta chain) was obtained from a study of neurological immune-mediated disorders. Study-wide points: HTLV-1-associated myelopathy ranked highest for TCR clonal expansion and multiple sclerosis lowest, beneath healthy controls. No CDR3 amino acid sequences were shared by expanded clones across subjects, suggesting private repertoires in all groups.

The CDR3 has 13 residues. Germline CDR1 DFQATT, CDR2 SNEGSKA (reference sequence). Ten or more counts support this clonotype. Its antigen is unknown. With 10-nucleotide random UMIs included, cDNA was synthesized by 5'RACE. In TCRdb, the 5' RACE reads were re-called with MiXCR into one record per CDR3 protein. The sample carries about 65,000 distinct CDR3 sequences, roughly 4% recorded once. This clonotype originated in a man between 50 and 59 years old with multiple sclerosis. This chain joins TRBV20-1 and TRBJ1-1; 8 nucleotides line up with TRBD1. Specimen: PBMCs. The CDR3 DNA sequence: TGCAGGATACGACAGGGGTTGAACACTGAAGCTTTCTTT. Protein: CRIRQGLNTEAFF.